This T cell receptor (beta chain) emerged from a study of blood T cell repertoires in COVID-19. Study-wide context: Sites in the United States, Italy and Spain provided acute and convalescent COVID-19 samples.

The CDR3 has 13 amino acids. Trimming stripped 1 base from V and 2 bases from J, with 5 bases between. Per germline, CDR1 LNHDA and CDR2 SQIVND (reference sequence). How the authors handled the data: How many nucleated cells were present was estimated from reference gene primer amplification. Using immunoSEQ multiplex PCR, the repertoire was profiled, and TCRdb retains in-frame clones only, with some absent. The V and J calls and the clone size are those of that table, but D and trimming were determined from the DNA. The table has about half a million clones, roughly nine tenths seen once. The sample consisted of PBMCs or T cells enriched from blood (not recorded which). This TCR was sampled from a woman aged 60-70 years who had recovered from COVID-19. The chain recombines TRBV19 with TRBJ1-2; D call uncertain. Written as DNA, the CDR3 is TGTGCCAGTAGTATAGGCCGGAACTATGGCTACACCTTC. Protein: CASSIGRNYGYTF.